The subject of this entry is one T cell receptor beta chain. The sample is drawn from a study of chronic HIV infection and antiretroviral therapy. CDR3 size: 15 residues. With 2 bases removed from V and 5 bases from J, the gap between germline ends came to 10 bases. Germline-derived CDR1 and CDR2 are MGHRA and YSYEKL. TCRdb analysed the 5' RACE reads with MiXCR anew, one entry per CDR3 protein. The sample yields about 48,000 distinct CDR3 sequences, under 20% seen once. The sequence was collected from an adult who had HIV and had not received antiretroviral therapy, or was an uninfected healthy control (not recorded which). Sequencing used peripheral blood. The gene calls are TRBV4-1 and TRBJ1-6; D may be TRBD1 (5 bases). CDR3 in amino acids: CASSQRQGNNSPLHF. DNA of the CDR3: TGCGCCAGCAGCCAACGCCAGGGAAATAATTCACCCCTCCACTTT.